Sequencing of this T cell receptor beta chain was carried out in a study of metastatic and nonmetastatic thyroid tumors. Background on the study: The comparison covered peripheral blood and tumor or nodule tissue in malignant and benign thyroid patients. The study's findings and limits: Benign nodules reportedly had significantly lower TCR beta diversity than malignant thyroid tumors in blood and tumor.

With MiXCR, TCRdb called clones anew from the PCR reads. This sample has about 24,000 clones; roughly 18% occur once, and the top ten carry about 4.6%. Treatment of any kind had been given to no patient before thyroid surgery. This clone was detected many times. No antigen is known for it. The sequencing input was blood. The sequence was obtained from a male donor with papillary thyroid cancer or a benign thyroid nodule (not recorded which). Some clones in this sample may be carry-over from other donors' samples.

Written as DNA, the CDR3 is TGTGCCATAGGGGAAAACGAGCAGTACTTC. This sequence encodes CAIGENEQYF. The chain has TRBV10-3 and TRBJ2-7; possibly TRBD1 for D (5 bases). In germline, CDR1 is ENHRY, CDR2 SYGVKD. There are 10 residues in the CDR3. V was pared by 9 bases and J by 5 bases, with 8 bases between.